The entry below describes one TCR beta chain. Its antigen is currently unknown. The data stem from a study of identical twins. General study results and limits: Invariant MAIT and iNKT cells may have partly biased zero-insertion analyses. Out-of-frame alpha sequences shared between twins exhibited an excess of low generation probability.

Template switching added a universal primer site; cDNA carried unique molecular identifiers. TCRdb re-analysed the 5' RACE reads in MiXCR, keeping a single row per CDR3 protein. The top ten clones hold approximately 0.89% of a sample with 700,000 or so distinct CDR3 sequences, less than 10% of them seen once. Germline CDR1 SGHRS, CDR2 YFSETQ. V was trimmed by 6 bases and J by 9 bases, leaving 20 bases between them. The CDR3 consists of 14 residues. These data also featured in a second study, about yellow fever vaccine responses in identical twins.

This TCR was sampled from a woman aged 18-29 years in good health. The sequencing input was PBMCs. This sequence joins TRBV5-1 and TRBJ2-3; TRBD2 might be the D (6 bases). The CDR3 nucleotides read TGCGCCAGCACATCGGGAGAGGGGAAGTGGACGCAGTATTTT. It is translated as CASTSGEGKWTQYF.